This TCR beta chain was identified in a study of CD8 T cells in Susac syndrome. RNA in amounts of roughly 0.5 to 1 ug was reverse transcribed with random hexamers. TCRdb re-derived calls from the immunoSEQ multiplex PCR reads in MiXCR, one entry per CDR3 protein. The sample has approximately 220,000 distinct CDR3 sequences, over 90% seen once. The germline CDR1 and CDR2 sequences are LGHDT and YNNKEL (reference sequence). The CDR3 is made up of 14 amino acids. V lost 2 bases and J lost 14, with 16 bases in between. The origin of this receptor is a human donor with multiple sclerosis. Sequenced: CD4+ T cells from PBMCs. The V call is TRBV3-1, the J call TRBJ1-6; D uncertain. For the CDR3, the DNA is TGTGCCAGCAGCCAATCCGAAACTCGGCTGGCCCTCCACTTT. Its translation is CASSQSETRLALHF.